The T cell receptor beta chain under discussion was sequenced for a study of cytomegalovirus exposure and HLA in healthy donors (dated by TCRdb to about 2017). Describing the broader study: An earlier analysis of approximately 640 of the donors reported more than 250 Gb of sequence data and roughly 110 million unique TCR beta sequences from roughly 180 million T cells. Among a few hundred genotyped donors of the cohort, an average of approximately 240,000 unique TCR beta nucleotide sequences were sequenced per donor, roughly a sixth of them non-productive. Four or five DR-DQ haplotypes were handled as single units for association and clustering because linkage in the cohort was strong. The study aimed to test whether cataloging public T cell receptors could reveal signatures of past pathogen exposure. To decide whether each TCR beta V gene segment behaved as functional or pseudogenic, an earlier analysis of fewer than 750 of the donors relied on high-throughput TCR beta sequencing. Donor age, sex, ethnicity and CMV serostatus were collected together with the repertoire data. Every discovery cohort repertoire had been produced on one sequencing platform. A later analysis re-examined previously published TCR beta repertoires from about 700 donors and added high-resolution HLA genotyping to investigate patterns of TCR occurrence. About 300 gigabases of sequencing data and tens of millions of unique TCR sequences were included in an early release covering about 600 HLA-typed donors. Using immunosequencing, the study profiled T cell repertoires from about 610 subjects and related those repertoires to cytomegalovirus serostatus. The number of donors typed differed by locus, with about 629-640 for A, B, C, DRB1 and DQB1, over 500 for DQA1, 606 for DPA1, and some 470 for DPB1. Class I and class II HLA loci were covered by the typing at four-digit resolution. In the later analysis, no new phenotypic data were used to find candidate immune exposures; instead, reliance was placed on TCR beta sequences and their occurrence across donors. Genome-wide SNP genotypes for about 65% of the roughly 670 donors were used in a later genetic analysis, which treated that subset as a discovery cohort. Besides the first cohort of 500 to 700 subjects, a separate validation cohort made up of 120 different subjects was used. The genetic ancestry cluster associated with self-reported Caucasian donors included approximately 85% of the roughly 400 genotyped donors. To predict cytomegalovirus infection status, the study combined high-throughput TCR immunosequencing, statistical association of individual TCRs with disease status, and machine learning.

The cohort was made up of roughly 670 healthy bone marrow donors. Cohort members were all nominally healthy when sampled, although unrecorded immune exposures were likely present. The donor was CMV seropositive and belonged to the group of 250 to 300 seropositive cohort members. A peripheral blood sample was collected from each donor, and TCR beta sequencing was performed on peripheral blood mononuclear cells. The Qiagen DNeasy Blood Extraction Kit was used to extract genomic DNA from the blood cell samples. What the study reported, not specific to this receptor: Because HLA typing was unavailable for some donors at each locus, only the typed subset was used in association tests. In a later analysis, 16,951 TCR beta sequences were associated with specific HLA alleles at a false discovery rate of 0.05. In an earlier analysis of over 550 of the donors, most TCR beta V segments were observed in productive rearrangements about 87% or about 30% of the time, broadly matching IMGT annotations. In both the original and validation cohorts, the classifier was reported to diagnose cytomegalovirus status with high specificity and sensitivity. Across donors, most TCR sequences were observed very rarely, whereas some public TCRs were present in many individuals. In a later analysis, TCR association rates were found to vary across HLA loci, with the most associated TCRs seen for DRB1 alleles and the fewest for HLA-C alleles. Linkage disequilibrium might explain the correlated functional status among segregating V segments, but an unknown experimental factor could not be excluded. Compared with the approximately 600-donor mean, donors in an Asian-associated ancestry cluster had fewer N-insertions in productive TCRs, according to a later genetic analysis. According to the authors, the approach could potentially be generalized to other disease states and immunological phenotypes. Three of the identified cytomegalovirus-associated TCR beta chains were confirmed in vitro to be specific for cytomegalovirus antigens. The study gave a list of roughly 150 TCR beta chains associated with cytomegalovirus. Because the 87-base-pair reads could not distinguish some IMGT-functional V segments, including TRBV6-2 and TRBV6-3, those segments were excluded. A cluster of highly shared sequence variants was judged likely to represent a technical artifact of the sequencing pipeline. According to a later analysis, parvovirus B19, influenza, CMV and Epstein-Barr virus appeared linked to several top co-occurrence clusters. Immune exposure information for the cohort was limited to CMV serostatus. Only TCR beta chains were sequenced in this cohort, and the absence of alpha or paired-chain data limited detectable features. Assigning TCR associations to individual alleles was difficult when HLA alleles, especially DR and DQ, strongly co-occurred. A further reported finding was that TCR beta sequences accurately predicted the HLA-A and HLA-B alleles for most subjects in the first cohort. Compared with equally common non-associated chains, HLA-associated TCR beta chains in a later analysis were more clonally expanded and had lower generation probabilities. V-gene and J-gene trimming of TCR beta chains was associated with a missense DCLRE1C variant in a later genetic analysis, and the association was replicated in an independent cohort. Because counts were too low, roughly 17 rarely observed V segments, including chromosome 9 orphons, were left out of the earlier analysis of 500 to 650 of the donors. In a later analysis, most CMV-associated TCR beta chains were found to appear HLA-restricted, with HLA associations seemingly driven largely by CMV exposure. Sequencing depth was assumed to be roughly uniform across donors in the presence/absence analyses, though that assumption may not hold.

Concerning this clone itself: There is no known antigen for this receptor.

Library generation was performed with the immunoSEQ multiplex PCR assay. For the multiplex PCR, a mixture combining 60 forward primers for TCR Vbeta segments and 13 reverse primers for TCR Jbeta segments was used. A multiplex PCR assay on genomic DNA amplified the CDR3 region of rearranged TCR beta genes. The amplified TCR beta libraries were sequenced on the Illumina HiSeq System as 87-base-pair reads. The paper's data handling went like this. In a later analysis, around 80 million unique TCR beta chains were counted across the approximately 670 repertoires, and about 9.9 million of these chains were shared by at least two donors. Raw reads were error-corrected and collapsed into unique sequences with a nearest-neighbor algorithm that merged closely related sequences to remove PCR and sequencing errors. V, D and J gene segments were assigned by aligning CDR3 sequences to IMGT reference sequences. Each retained sequence needed at least a six-nucleotide match to both a V gene segment and a J gene segment. Rearrangements were classified as productive when the CDR3 lacked stop codons and remained in frame with V and J, and all other rearrangements were classified as non-productive. CDR3 was defined according to IMGT convention as the region running from the second conserved V-encoded cysteine to the conserved J-encoded phenylalanine. In an earlier analysis of around 540 of the donors, sequences lacking an unambiguous match to a single V gene segment were excluded. In an earlier analysis of about 590 of the donors, a V segment was called functional when productive rearrangements were above 56.7%, and segregating when the standard deviation between donors exceeded 5%. A statistical classification framework was developed to diagnose cytomegalovirus status using the catalog of TCR beta chain sequences. In a later analysis, TCR nucleotide sequences were compared against IMGT/GENE-DB human TR gene sequences so that V and J genes could be assigned. In a later analysis, CDR3 sequences and most-parsimonious VDJ recombination scenarios were assigned using the TCRdist pipeline. A later analysis defined each TCR beta chain by its CDR3 amino acid sequence plus V-gene family, and excluded reads lacking a unique V-gene family. As a way to deal with suspected cross-contamination and a sequencing artifact, a later analysis dropped more than 500 nucleotide sequences that were highly shared and had low generation probability. In a later analysis, a clonal expansion index for each public chain was calculated from normalized within-repertoire ranks of inferred template counts. In a later analysis, generation probabilities were computed using a VDJ recombination model fitted to out-of-frame rearrangements, and the results were checked against IGoR. Hypergeometric tests were used in a later analysis to score TCR-TCR, TCR-HLA and TCR-CMV co-occurrence, with a repertoire-size bias correction applied to the TCR pairs. A later analysis estimated false discovery rates by permuting HLA or CMV assignments 20 times. In a later analysis, co-occurring TCRs were grouped using DBSCAN, with TCRdist sequence similarity added in when clustering inside HLA-allele-positive subsets. For co-occurrence clustering, repertoires with fewer than 30,000 or more than 120,000 public chains were excluded, along with five repertoires with anomalous nucleotide sharing. Held by TCRdb, this immuneACCESS table contains in-frame sequences only and omits some clones. Under half of the omission traces to an unresolved V gene where checked; the cause of the rest is unknown. The D gene and trimming were derived from the DNA, and the V and J assignments and clone size from that table. This sample's table contains around 53,000 clones. The ten largest make up about 6% of the sample.

Trimming takes 2 bases from V and 0 bases from J, and the germline ends sit 13 bases apart. From cysteine to phenylalanine, the CDR3 is 16 amino acids long. CDR3 DNA only is kept here, 48 bases in frame from base 1. Sequences MNHEY (CDR1) and SVGAGI (CDR2) are obtained from the germline V gene. The chain was built from TRBV6-5 and TRBJ1-2; D gene: possibly TRBD1, on 6 matching bases. Sequenced sample: PBMCs. The source of this sequence is a male donor in good health and CMV-seropositive. The CDR3 corresponds to CASSYRQGPTNYGYTF. DNA sequence: TGTGCCAGCAGTTACCGTCAGGGGCCTACTAACTATGGCTACACCTTC.